This TCR beta chain was identified during a study of blood T cells in healthy people across ages. Then a second PCR, running about 6 to 12 cycles, was carried out with a sample-barcoded 5' primer and a J-beta primer mix. Using its own MiXCR run on the 5' RACE reads, TCRdb lists one record per CDR3 protein. This repertoire shows over 500,000 distinct CDR3 sequences, over 40% found once; its top ten account for roughly 14%. CDR3 size: 12 residues. Looked up from germline, CDR1 is SQVTM and CDR2 is ANQGSEA. V gave up 7 bases and J gave up 8 bases, with 15 bases separating them. Ten or more counts support this clonotype.

Sequencing was performed on blood. The sequence was obtained from a woman of 80 years or more in good health. This chain links TRBV29-1 with TRBJ2-4; D perhaps matches TRBD1 (5 bases). CDR3 in amino acids: CSAYQGSDIQYF. The DNA of the CDR3 is TGCAGCGCGTACCAGGGATCGGACATTCAGTACTTC.